This T cell receptor (beta chain) was sequenced during a study of regulatory T cells in long-lasting Graves disease. This clonotype was found many times. Library construction for TCR beta used iRepertoire HTBI primers and Arm-PCR of CDR3 regions. TCRdb re-analysed the multiplex PCR reads in MiXCR, keeping a single row per CDR3 protein. The profile shows 400,000 to 500,000 distinct CDR3 sequences, less than 20% of them singletons. Time point of the sample: newly diagnosed GD, antithyroid drugs for less than 3 months. There was RNA extracted from PBMCs, and the TCR library was made from it. Peripheral blood, 7.5 to 9 milliliters of it, was drawn into EDTA tubes. Another study also made use of these data, one on T cells in Graves' hyperthyroidism and ophthalmopathy. That report adds: Uncontrolled infection, other autoimmune disease, pregnancy and lactation each barred patients from inclusion.

The clonotype originates from a woman between 18 and 29 years old with Graves disease. Sample: peripheral blood mononuclear cells (PBMCs), taken at new diagnosis, from a patient treated with antithyroid drugs.

CDR3 bases: TGTGCCAGCAGCTTAGGGACTAGCGTCAATGAGCAGTTCTTC. Encoded protein: CASSLGTSVNEQFF. The genes are TRBV7-3 and TRBJ2-1; 10 bases are a match to TRBD2. V shed 2 bases, J shed 6 bases, and the junction held 1 base outside the gene matches. This CDR3 is built from 14 residues. CDR1 SGHTA and CDR2 FQGTGA come from the germline V gene. Looking up the rest from reference TRBV7-3 and TRBJ2-1 gives the full variable domain: GAGVSQTPSNKVTEKGKYVELRCDPISGHTALYWYRQSLGQGPEFLIYFQGTGAADDSGLPNDRFFAVRPEGSVSTLKIQRTERGDSAVYLCASSLGTSVNEQFFGPGTRLTVL.